This is a list of T cell receptor beta chains from one sample in a study of shared clonotypes between healthy human individuals. Here immunoSEQ multiplex PCR was the method, and the copy in TCRdb shows in-frame clones only, minus some. The profile shows about half a million clones, roughly four fifths of them singletons. What was sequenced was PBMCs. The receptor source for this set is a woman between 35 and 50 years old in good health. Some clones in this sample may be carry-over from other donors' samples. The CDR3 runs from the conserved cysteine through the conserved F or W. D genes are given only for firm matches. Size is omitted from some rows. Given values are once, few, many or a class for expanded clones.

D gene: .
J gene: TRBJ2-7
V gene: TRBV7-2
clone size: .
CDR3 protein: CASSLSVGDSYEQYF
CDR3 DNA: TGTGCCAGCAGCTTAAGTGTCGGGGACTCCTACGAGCAGTACTTC

D gene: TRBD2
J gene: TRBJ2-7
V gene: TRBV5-4
clone size: .
CDR3 protein: CASSSRTSGRPEQYF
CDR3 DNA: TGTGCCAGCAGCTCTCGGACTAGCGGGAGGCCCGAGCAGTACTTC

D gene: .
J gene: TRBJ2-7
V gene: TRBV7-2
clone size: .
CDR3 protein: CASSPGRAYEQYF
CDR3 DNA: TGTGCCAGCAGCCCTGGTAGGGCCTACGAGCAGTACTTC

D gene: TRBD2
J gene: TRBJ2-7
V gene: TRBV29-1
clone size: .
CDR3 protein: CSVEVSGTYERHF
CDR3 DNA: TGCAGCGTTGAAGTTAGCGGGACCTACGAGCGGCACTTC

D gene: .
J gene: TRBJ1-4
V gene: TRBV4-2
clone size: .
CDR3 protein: CASSQEMGQNEKLFF
CDR3 DNA: TGTGCCAGCAGCCAAGAAATGGGCCAGAATGAAAAACTGTTTTTT

D gene: .
J gene: TRBJ1-1
V gene: TRBV7-3
clone size: .
CDR3 protein: CASSLTVGTEAFF
CDR3 DNA: TGTGCCAGCAGCTTAACGGTGGGGACTGAAGCTTTCTTT

D gene: .
J gene: TRBJ2-7
V gene: TRBV2
clone size: .
CDR3 protein: CASSDRLYEQYF
CDR3 DNA: TGTGCCAGCAGTGATCGTCTTTACGAGCAGTACTTC

D gene: TRBD1
J gene: TRBJ2-7
V gene: TRBV5-1
clone size: .
CDR3 protein: CASSLASRTGYEQYF
CDR3 DNA: TGCGCCAGCAGCTTGGCCTCAAGGACAGGCTACGAGCAGTACTTC

D gene: .
J gene: TRBJ2-7
V gene: TRBV30
clone size: .
CDR3 protein: CAWKTGISYEQYF
CDR3 DNA: TGTGCCTGGAAGACAGGAATATCCTACGAGCAGTACTTC

D gene: .
J gene: TRBJ2-3
V gene: TRBV7-6
clone size: .
CDR3 protein: CASSLGGGVWTDTQYF
CDR3 DNA: TGTGCCAGCAGCTTAGGAGGGGGGGTTTGGACAGATACGCAGTATTTT

D gene: .
J gene: TRBJ2-7
V gene: TRBV28
clone size: .
CDR3 protein: CASSSSGLYEQYF
CDR3 DNA: TGTGCCAGCAGTTCCTCAGGCCTCTACGAGCAGTACTTC

D gene: .
J gene: TRBJ2-3
V gene: TRBV13
clone size: .
CDR3 protein: CASSPPAGSGRDTQYF
CDR3 DNA: TGTGCCAGCAGCCCCCCCGCAGGGTCCGGACGAGATACGCAGTATTTT

D gene: .
J gene: TRBJ2-7
V gene: TRBV28
clone size: .
CDR3 protein: CASTSWQGRIIAGSLYEQYF
CDR3 DNA: TGTGCCAGCACTTCTTGGCAGGGTCGAATTATTGCGGGGTCGCTTTACGAGCAGTACTTC

D gene: .
J gene: TRBJ2-7
V gene: TRBV2
clone size: .
CDR3 protein: CASTRQGSSYEQYF
CDR3 DNA: TGTGCCAGCACCCGGCAGGGGAGCTCCTACGAGCAGTACTTC

D gene: TRBD1
J gene: TRBJ2-1
V gene: TRBV5-1
clone size: .
CDR3 protein: CASSSGTGTRRDEQFF
CDR3 DNA: TGCGCCAGCAGCTCGGGGACAGGAACCCGCCGGGATGAGCAGTTCTTC

D gene: TRBD2
J gene: TRBJ2-1
V gene: TRBV11-2
clone size: once
CDR3 protein: CASSSAWEGYNEQFF
CDR3 DNA: TGTGCCAGCAGCTCTGCGTGGGAGGGTTACAATGAGCAGTTCTTC

D gene: TRBD1
J gene: TRBJ1-1
V gene: TRBV28
clone size: .
CDR3 protein: CASSSPDRSNTEAFF
CDR3 DNA: TGTGCCAGCAGTAGCCCGGACAGGTCGAACACTGAAGCTTTCTTT

D gene: TRBD1
J gene: TRBJ1-2
V gene: TRBV27
clone size: .
CDR3 protein: CASSVRQGFDYGYTF
CDR3 DNA: TGTGCCAGCAGTGTCCGACAGGGTTTTGACTATGGCTACACCTTC

D gene: .
J gene: TRBJ1-2
V gene: TRBV5-1
clone size: .
CDR3 protein: CASSLVGSGSGGYTF
CDR3 DNA: TGCGCCAGCAGCTTGGTTGGGTCGGGGTCGGGTGGCTACACCTTC

D gene: TRBD2
J gene: TRBJ2-5
V gene: TRBV9
clone size: .
CDR3 protein: CASSVGTSGIQETQYF
CDR3 DNA: TGTGCCAGCAGCGTAGGGACTAGCGGTATCCAAGAGACCCAGTACTTC

D gene: .
J gene: TRBJ2-1
V gene: TRBV9
clone size: .
CDR3 protein: CASSAHPGAGDEQFF
CDR3 DNA: TGTGCCAGCAGCGCTCATCCCGGGGCGGGCGATGAGCAGTTCTTC

D gene: TRBD2
J gene: TRBJ2-3
V gene: TRBV27
clone size: .
CDR3 protein: CASRGTSGKPDTQYF
CDR3 DNA: TGTGCCAGCAGGGGGACTAGCGGGAAGCCAGATACGCAGTATTTT

D gene: TRBD1
J gene: TRBJ2-7
V gene: TRBV27
clone size: .
CDR3 protein: CASNDRAWGEQYF
CDR3 DNA: TGTGCCAGCAATGACAGGGCTTGGGGCGAGCAGTACTTC

D gene: .
J gene: TRBJ1-2
V gene: TRBV18
clone size: .
CDR3 protein: CASSPRAWHGYTF
CDR3 DNA: TGTGCCAGCTCACCACGCGCTTGGCATGGCTACACCTTC

D gene: .
J gene: TRBJ2-5
V gene: TRBV7-2
clone size: .
CDR3 protein: CASSLVGPRETQYF
CDR3 DNA: TGTGCCAGCAGCTTAGTTGGGCCGAGAGAGACCCAGTACTTC

D gene: .
J gene: TRBJ2-1
V gene: TRBV2
clone size: .
CDR3 protein: CASSESPRWDEQFF
CDR3 DNA: TGTGCCAGCAGTGAATCCCCTCGGTGGGATGAGCAGTTCTTC

D gene: TRBD1
J gene: TRBJ1-3
V gene: TRBV5-1
clone size: .
CDR3 protein: CASSFGQVSGNTIYF
CDR3 DNA: TGCGCCAGCAGCTTCGGACAGGTTTCTGGAAACACCATATATTTT

D gene: TRBD2
J gene: TRBJ2-1
V gene: TRBV11-2
clone size: .
CDR3 protein: CASSSLAGGYNEQFF
CDR3 DNA: TGTGCCAGCAGCTCCCTAGCGGGAGGGTACAATGAGCAGTTCTTC

D gene: .
J gene: TRBJ1-2
V gene: TRBV6-1
clone size: .
CDR3 protein: CASSEKAGHNYGYTF
CDR3 DNA: TGTGCCAGCAGTGAAAAGGCAGGGCATAACTATGGCTACACCTTC

D gene: .
J gene: TRBJ1-2
V gene: TRBV28
clone size: .
CDR3 protein: CASSFPPSYGYTF
CDR3 DNA: TGTGCCAGCAGTTTCCCCCCTAGCTATGGCTACACCTTC

D gene: .
J gene: TRBJ2-3
V gene: TRBV10-2
clone size: .
CDR3 protein: CASRRKDSLITDTQYF
CDR3 DNA: TGCGCCAGCCGGCGAAAGGACAGTCTTATCACAGATACGCAGTATTTT

D gene: .
J gene: TRBJ2-6
V gene: TRBV21-1
clone size: .
CDR3 protein: CASSKWGASSGANVLTF
CDR3 DNA: TGTGCCAGCAGCAAATGGGGAGCCAGCTCTGGGGCCAACGTCCTGACTTTC

D gene: TRBD1
J gene: TRBJ1-5
V gene: TRBV19
clone size: once
CDR3 protein: CASSDRGVRNQPQHF
CDR3 DNA: TGTGCCAGTAGTGACAGGGGGGTACGCAATCAGCCCCAGCATTTT

D gene: .
J gene: TRBJ2-3
V gene: TRBV7-9
clone size: .
CDR3 protein: CASSLGLSRETDTQYF
CDR3 DNA: TGTGCCAGCAGCTTAGGCTTGAGCAGGGAGACGGATACGCAGTATTTT

D gene: .
J gene: TRBJ1-6
V gene: TRBV15
clone size: .
CDR3 protein: CATSRDQNSPLHF
CDR3 DNA: TGTGCCACCAGCAGAGATCAAAACTCACCCCTCCACTTT

D gene: .
J gene: TRBJ2-4
V gene: TRBV18
clone size: .
CDR3 protein: CASSLTRQSRGKNIQYF
CDR3 DNA: TGTGCCAGCTCACTAACAAGACAGAGCCGTGGCAAAAACATTCAGTACTTC

D gene: TRBD1
J gene: TRBJ1-2
V gene: TRBV6-5
clone size: .
CDR3 protein: CASSYWGDSRGYTF
CDR3 DNA: TGTGCCAGCAGTTACTGGGGGGACAGTCGGGGCTACACCTTC

D gene: .
J gene: TRBJ1-2
V gene: TRBV13
clone size: .
CDR3 protein: CASSLEGLGEVDPNYGYTF
CDR3 DNA: TGTGCCAGCAGCTTAGAGGGTCTGGGAGAGGTGGACCCCAACTATGGCTACACCTTC

D gene: .
J gene: TRBJ1-3
V gene: TRBV2
clone size: .
CDR3 protein: CASSADRTRRYTIYF
CDR3 DNA: TGTGCCAGCAGTGCAGACAGGACCCGGAGGTACACCATATATTTT

D gene: .
J gene: TRBJ1-3
V gene: TRBV19
clone size: .
CDR3 protein: CASSTSRGGNTIYF
CDR3 DNA: TGTGCCAGTAGTACCTCGAGGGGTGGAAACACCATATATTTT

D gene: .
J gene: TRBJ2-2
V gene: TRBV10-3
clone size: once
CDR3 protein: CAISGGWNTGELFF
CDR3 DNA: TGTGCCATCAGTGGCGGCTGGAACACCGGGGAGCTGTTTTTT

D gene: .
J gene: TRBJ2-3
V gene: TRBV9
clone size: .
CDR3 protein: CASSVADTQYF
CDR3 DNA: TGTGCCAGCAGCGTAGCAGATACGCAGTATTTT

D gene: .
J gene: TRBJ1-5
V gene: TRBV6-1
clone size: .
CDR3 protein: CASSEEDGANQPQHF
CDR3 DNA: TGTGCCAGCAGTGAAGAGGACGGGGCGAATCAGCCCCAGCATTTT

D gene: .
J gene: TRBJ2-5
V gene: TRBV5-1
clone size: .
CDR3 protein: CASSRTGRAGGGETQYF
CDR3 DNA: TGCGCCAGCAGCCGGACAGGGCGAGCGGGAGGCGGTGAGACCCAGTACTTC

D gene: TRBD1
J gene: TRBJ1-5
V gene: TRBV9
clone size: few
CDR3 protein: CASSVEDRGRGDQPQHF
CDR3 DNA: TGTGCCAGCAGCGTAGAAGACAGGGGGCGCGGGGATCAGCCCCAGCATTTT

D gene: TRBD2
J gene: TRBJ2-2
V gene: TRBV5-1
clone size: .
CDR3 protein: CASSPKPGLADTGELFF
CDR3 DNA: TGCGCCAGCAGCCCGAAACCGGGACTAGCGGACACCGGGGAGCTGTTTTTT

D gene: .
J gene: TRBJ2-3
V gene: TRBV5-1
clone size: .
CDR3 protein: CASSLLGAGDTDTQYF
CDR3 DNA: TGCGCCAGCAGCTTGTTAGGGGCTGGCGACACAGATACGCAGTATTTT

D gene: .
J gene: TRBJ1-3
V gene: TRBV5-1
clone size: few
CDR3 protein: CASSFSVSDGNTIYF
CDR3 DNA: TGCGCCAGCAGCTTTTCGGTCTCGGATGGAAACACCATATATTTT

D gene: .
J gene: TRBJ1-4
V gene: TRBV9
clone size: .
CDR3 protein: CASSVRPRVSTNEKLFF
CDR3 DNA: TGTGCCAGCAGCGTAAGGCCTCGGGTGTCAACTAATGAAAAACTGTTTTTT

D gene: TRBD1
J gene: TRBJ2-7
V gene: TRBV28
clone size: once
CDR3 protein: CASSLFQGASYEQYF
CDR3 DNA: TGTGCCAGCAGTCTTTTCCAGGGGGCATCCTACGAGCAGTACTTC

D gene: .
J gene: TRBJ2-7
V gene: TRBV25-1
clone size: .
CDR3 protein: CASSPQARYEQYF
CDR3 DNA: TGTGCCAGCAGTCCACAGGCCCGCTACGAGCAGTACTTC

D gene: .
J gene: TRBJ1-2
V gene: TRBV7-2
clone size: .
CDR3 protein: CASSQQENYGYTF
CDR3 DNA: TGTGCCAGCAGCCAACAGGAAAACTATGGCTACACCTTC

D gene: TRBD1
J gene: TRBJ2-7
V gene: TRBV2
clone size: many
CDR3 protein: CASSFTGAYEQYF
CDR3 DNA: TGTGCCAGCTCTTTCACAGGGGCCTACGAGCAGTACTTC

D gene: .
J gene: TRBJ1-3
V gene: TRBV6-6
clone size: once
CDR3 protein: CASSYDNSGNTIYF
CDR3 DNA: TGTGCCAGCAGTTACGACAACTCTGGAAACACCATATATTTT

D gene: .
J gene: TRBJ2-7
V gene: TRBV1
clone size: many
CDR3 protein: CTSSQGENYEQYF
CDR3 DNA: TGCACCAGCAGCCAGGGGGAGAATTACGAGCAGTACTTC

D gene: TRBD2
J gene: TRBJ2-1
V gene: TRBV30
clone size: .
CDR3 protein: CAWTSGYYEQFF
CDR3 DNA: TGTGCCTGGACTAGCGGGTACTATGAGCAGTTCTTC

D gene: TRBD1
J gene: TRBJ2-4
V gene: TRBV19
clone size: .
CDR3 protein: CASSSYRGRTQNIQYF
CDR3 DNA: TGTGCCAGTAGTTCCTACAGGGGGCGAACCCAAAACATTCAGTACTTC